This T cell receptor beta chain was sequenced in a study of radiotherapy plus CTLA-4 blockade in lung cancer. Background on the study: There were objective responses in 18% of patients, and around 31% had disease control.

Receiving focal radiation plus CTLA-4 blockade with ipilimumab were patients who had chemo-refractory metastatic non-small-cell lung cancer. Data came from immunoSEQ multiplex PCR; TCRdb stores just in-frame clones and leaves some out. The sample has roughly 42,000 clones; more than 60% are singletons. A remark on this clone: The antigen is unknown.

Study observations and caveats: Early blood T cell clone changes and increased post-radiation serum interferon-beta were reportedly the strongest response predictors.

From germline, CDR1 is SEHNR and CDR2 FQNEAQ (reference sequence). V shed 8 bases and J 7 bases; nucleotides not matched to a gene: 8. This CDR3 is built from 14 residues. This material consisted of peripheral blood, taken from a patient treated with radiotherapy plus ipilimumab. This TCR came from a human donor with non-small cell lung cancer who had a partial response to radiotherapy plus ipilimumab. The chain carries TRBV7-9 and TRBJ2-1; 10 bases agree with TRBD1. CDR3 nucleotide sequence: TGTGCCAGCCGCCGGACAGGGGGGGGAAATGAGCAGTTCTTC. Its translation: CASRRTGGGNEQFF. The entire variable domain, with the rest obtained from reference TRBV7-9 and TRBJ2-1, is as follows: DTGVSQNPRHKITKRGQNVTFRCDPISEHNRLYWYRQTLGQGPEFLTYFQNEAQLEKSRLLSDRFSAERPKGSFSTLEIQRTEQGDSAMYLCASRRTGGGNEQFFGPGTRLTVL.